The 6 T cell receptor beta chains below come from one sample, sequenced in a study of CD8+CD57+ T cells in acquired aplastic anemia (dated by TCRdb to the late 2010s). Flow cytometry had shown CD8+CD57+ cell expansion in the patients selected for sequencing. Sequencer: Illumina HiSeq 2000. TCR beta VDJ combination and CDR3 sequence profiling used genomic DNA as the template. Clones were called with MiXCR by TCRdb after fastp trimmed the public reads at Q25, and only in-frame beta chains were retained. Each entry merges the rows of one CDR3 protein and shows their most common DNA and genes. For this sample the table gives about 150,000 distinct CDR3 sequences, of which roughly 49% were detected only once. Less than 15% of the sample lies in the top ten. Sequencing used sorted CD4+, CD8+, or CD8+CD57+ T cells (not recorded which) from PBMCs. All receptors derive from a human donor with aplastic anemia.

This clonotype was seen a few times. The V gene is TRBV29-1, the J gene TRBJ2-5, with 11 bases identical to TRBD1. This CDR3 spans 14 amino acids. The V gene's germline CDR1 is SQVTM and CDR2 ANQGSEA. The junction had 7 bases not matched to a gene; V was cut back by 6 bases and J by 4 bases. The CDR3 DNA follows: TGCAGCGTGGAGGGGACAGGGGGTTCAGAGACCCAGTACTTC. Residues: CSVEGTGGSETQYF.

This chain connects TRBV7-6 to TRBJ2-7; D is perhaps TRBD1 (6 bases). CDR1 and CDR2 from the germline V gene are SGHVS and FNYEAQ. V was trimmed by 5 bases and J by 6 bases, leaving 20 bases between them. This CDR3 has 15 amino acids. The CDR3 DNA sequence: TGTGCCAGCAGCCCCGGACTTCGGGGCAGGGGCGAGCAGTACTTC. Translated, it gives CASSPGLRGRGEQYF.

The chain recombines TRBV24-1 with TRBJ2-7, with a possible D match to TRBD1 (5 bases). This CDR3 has 13 residues. CDR1 and CDR2 from the germline V gene are KGHDR and SFDVKD. Trimming removed 4 bases at V and 9 bases at J, with 15 bases between. For the CDR3, the DNA is TGTGCCACCAGTGACCTAAGGGGCTTTGGGCAGTACTTC. Protein: CATSDLRGFGQYF.

The table lists this clonotype with many counts. The J gene is TRBJ2-3, the V gene TRBV5-4; D gene uncertain. The V gene's germline CDR1 is SGHNT and CDR2 YYREEE (reference sequence). The CDR3 contains 13 residues. Trimming removed 4 bases from V and 2 bases from J, with 8 bases in between. CDR3 nucleotide sequence: TGTGCCAGCAGCCCCCACCCCACAGATACGCAGTATTTT. This encodes CASSPHPTDTQYF.

The chain combines TRBV20-1 with TRBJ2-2, with 7 nucleotides matching TRBD2. The CDR3 loop spans 15 amino acids. V was pared by 1 base and J by 6 bases, with 8 bases of the junction left unmatched. CDR1 is DFQATT and CDR2 is SNEGSKA in the germline V gene (reference sequence). The CDR3 DNA is TGCAGTGCTAGAGTTGCGGGGGAGGTCGCCGGGGAGCTGTTTTTT. It encodes CSARVAGEVAGELFF.

Details on this clonotype: This sequence may be a read error, since a much larger clone differs from it by one base. The chain has TRBV6-1 and TRBJ1-4; D is possibly TRBD1 (5 bases). Germline CDR1 reads MNHNS; CDR2 reads SASEGT. This CDR3 region has 17 residues. CDR3 in amino acids: CVSSEVPGGDVNEKLFF. In DNA form, the CDR3 reads TGTGTCAGCAGTGAAGTTCCGGGGGGGGATGTTAATGAAAAACTGTTTTTT.